These 27 T cell receptor beta chains originate from one sample sequenced in a study of tumor and adjacent non-tumor tissue in lung cancer. The template was RNA from unsorted bulk tissue. TCRbeta libraries were built with three rounds of nested PCR, modified from ARM-PCR. TCRdb passed the multiplex PCR reads through MiXCR, listing each CDR3 protein once. This table has more than 85,000 distinct CDR3 sequences, approximately 82% appearing once. Specimen: lung tumor tissue. The source of these receptors is an older woman with non-small cell lung cancer.

About this clonotype: An end of the junction does not agree with germline; a read error may underlie this. The V call is TRBV24-1, the J call TRBJ2-1; D remains ambiguous. The CDR3 sequence is 14 residues long. CDR1 is KGHDR and CDR2 is SFDVKD in the germline V gene. CDR3 nucleotides: TGTGCCACCAGTACCTCCCTGGGGTCGAATGAGCAATTCTTC. Its translation is CATSTSLGSNEQFF.

On this clonotype: In this CDR3 the conserved last residue, phenylalanine or tryptophan, is missing, so a read error is likely. The rearrangement joins TRBV11-2 to TRBJ1-1; 12 bases are shared with TRBD1. The CDR3 runs 13 residues. Germline loops: CDR1 SGHAT, CDR2 FQNNGV. The CDR3 here is CASSTGTGGEAFS. CDR3 coding DNA: TGTGCTAGCAGCACTGGGACAGGGGGCGAAGCTTTCTCT.

Regarding this clonotype: This may stem from a read error, because a much larger clone lies one nucleotide away. V gene TRBV11-2 combines with J gene TRBJ2-1, with D uncertain. The V and J ends lost 0 bases and 3 bases respectively, with 6 bases between them. CDR3 length: 14 residues. In germline, CDR1 is SGHAT, CDR2 FQNNGV. CDR3 protein: CASSLEPYYNEQFF. DNA for the CDR3: TGTGCCAGCAGCTTAGAACCGTACTACAATGAGCAGTTCTTC.

The count of this clonotype is one. The rearrangement joins TRBV12-3 or TRBV12-4 to TRBJ2-3, with a weak D call TRBD1 (5 bases). V lost 7 bases to trimming and J lost 10 bases, with 15 bases between them. This CDR3 has 12 residues. CDR3 coding DNA: TGTGCCAGCAATTCTGACCTAGGGGCGCAGTATTTT. It translates to CASNSDLGAQYF.

This clonotype was seen at least ten times. This chain uses TRBV28 with TRBJ1-1; no reliable D call. Deletions cut 3 bases from V and 1 base from J, with 6 bases between. In germline, CDR1 is MDHEN, CDR2 SYDVKM. The CDR3 totals 13 residues. This chain's CDR3 is CASSLHQNTEAFF. The CDR3 DNA reads as TGTGCCAGCAGTTTGCACCAGAACACTGAAGCTTTCTTT.

The chain is built from TRBV10-1 and TRBJ2-3; a possible D gene is TRBD2 (5 bases). The ends were cut back, 7 bases at V and 6 bases at J, with 26 bases in the middle. The germline V gene has CDR1 WNHNN and CDR2 SYGVQD (reference sequence). The CDR3 covers 17 residues. Here the CDR3 DNA reads TGCGCCAGCAATGACTCCGCTAGCAGGAGGAGCAGGGATACGCAGTATTTT. Translation: CASNDSASRRSRDTQYF.

This clonotype has a count of ten or more. The V and J genes are TRBV20-1 and TRBJ2-7; 9 bases map to TRBD2. The junction had 6 bases not matched to a gene; V was cut back by 3 bases and J by 3 bases. The length of the CDR3 is 14 residues. Per the germline V gene, CDR1 is DFQATT and CDR2 is SNEGSKA (reference sequence). CDR3 sequence (DNA): TGCAGTGCTAGTTTCAGCGGGAGGAGCTACGAGCAGTACTTC. Its protein product is CSASFSGRSYEQYF.

In regard to this clonotype: A read error may explain this, as a much larger clone is one base away. The chain joins TRBV13 to TRBJ1-1; D is uncertain. There are 10 residues in the CDR3. Germline CDR1 is PRHDT and CDR2 is FYEKMQ (reference sequence). In DNA form, the CDR3 reads TGTGCCAGCAGCTTGGAACGAGAGGAGTTT. Translating gives CASSLEREEF.

Remarks on this clonotype: A much larger clone differs from this one at a single base, so this may be a read error. This rearrangement joins TRBV6-2 or TRBV6-3 to TRBJ1-1, with D uncertain. V shed 0 bases and J shed 2 bases, with 13 bases lying between them. This CDR3 spans 16 amino acids. The germline V gene has CDR1 MNHEY and CDR2 SVGEGT. The CDR3 DNA sequence: TGTGCCAGCAGTTACTCGAGGGCGGTCAGAAACACTGAAGCTTTCTTT. Its protein is CASSYSRAVRNTEAFF.

The chain combines TRBV12-3 or TRBV12-4 with TRBJ2-3; D unresolved. The CDR3 contains 14 residues. Between the trimmed V and J ends, which lost 3 bases and 5 bases, there was a span of 12 bases. CDR3 sequence (DNA): TGTGCCAGCAGTTTCGGGCAGAGCCGAGATACGCAGTATTTT. Protein: CASSFGQSRDTQYF.

At least ten counts were recorded for this clonotype. The rearrangement uses TRBV4-3 and TRBJ1-5; TRBD1 agrees at 8 bases. The CDR3 runs to 15 residues. The V gene end was trimmed by 2 bases and the J gene end by 6 bases; junction bases not matched to a gene: 6. Germline loops: CDR1 LGHNA, CDR2 YSLEER. The CDR3 DNA reads TGCGCCAGCAGCCAATTCGACAGGGGCAGTCAGCCCCAGCATTTT. Translated: CASSQFDRGSQPQHF.

This sequence joins TRBV6-5 and TRBJ1-5; unclear D gene. Germline lookup yields CDR1 MNHEY and CDR2 SVGAGI. The CDR3 is 12 amino acids. Trimming stripped 8 bases from V and 10 bases from J, with 15 bases between. The CDR3 DNA reads as TGTGCCAGCCGAATAGGGTCACAACCCCAGCATTTT. It specifies CASRIGSQPQHF.

This clonotype has only one observation. One junction end disagrees with the germline gene, perhaps due to a read error. The chain links TRBV11-2 to TRBJ1-6, with unresolved D. The CDR3 extends over 14 amino acids. Germline V gives CDR1 SGHAT, CDR2 FQNNGV. The CDR3 reads CASSLEASNSHLHF. The CDR3 DNA follows: TGTGCAAGCAGCTTAGAAGCAAGTAATTCACATCTCCACTTT.

Turning to this clonotype: One end of the junction does not line up with germline, which may come from a read error. The chain has TRBV11-2 and TRBJ2-3; D not certain. The V gene's germline CDR1 is SGHAT and CDR2 FQNNGV. This CDR3 spans 16 amino acids. The CDR3 nucleotides read TGTGCCAGCAGCCCCAACAGCGTAATTAGCACAAATACGCGGTACTTT. Residues: CASSPNSVISTNTRYF.

This clonotype was observed once. J is TRBJ2-7 and V is TRBV11-2; D call uncertain. Germline V CDR1 and CDR2: SGHAT, FQNNGV. The CDR3 consists of 15 residues. The ends were cut back, 6 bases at V and 0 bases at J, with 15 bases in the middle. CDR3 loop: CASRSPVASSYEQYF. The CDR3 region has the DNA TGTGCCAGCAGATCCCCCGTGGCGTCCTCCTACGAGCAGTACTTC.

To note about this clonotype: One end of the junction is discordant with germline, which a read error may explain. The J gene is TRBJ1-6, the V gene TRBV11-2, with D unresolved. Germline CDR1 SGHAT, CDR2 FQNNGV. This CDR3 region has 13 residues. This chain's CDR3 is CASGLEGKGTLHF. In DNA, the CDR3 is TGTGCCAGCGGCTTAGAGGGTAAAGGGACCCTCCACTTT.

A note on this clonotype: An end of the junction does not agree with germline; a read error may underlie this. The CDR3 region has the DNA TGTGCCAGCAGCCCCCTCTCGACAGATACACAGTATTTT. It codes for CASSPLSTDTQYF. This rearrangement joins TRBV11-1 to TRBJ2-3, with D tentatively TRBD1 (5 bases). In germline, CDR1 is SGHAT, CDR2 FQDESV (reference sequence). The CDR3 spans 13 residues. Full variable domain (outside the CDR3, taken from reference TRBV11-1 and TRBJ2-3): EAEVAQSPRYKITEKSQAVAFWCDPISGHATLYWYRQILGQGPELLVQFQDESVVDDSQLPKDRFSAERLKGVDSTLKIQPAELGDSAMYLCASSPLSTDTQYFGPGTRLTVL.

The chain carries TRBV28 and TRBJ1-2; no definite D call. The CDR3 extends over 13 amino acids. V was cut by 7 bases and J by 7 bases, with 16 bases left in between. Germline CDR1 and CDR2: MDHEN and SYDVKM. The CDR3 bases are TGTGCCAGCATGTATCAGCGGGCCGGTGGCTACACCTTC. Translated: CASMYQRAGGYTF.

This clonotype was recorded once. Being one base from a much bigger clone, this may be a read error. V is TRBV5-1 and J is TRBJ2-5, with D possibly TRBD1 on 5 matching bases. Germline V gene sequence: CDR1 SGHRS, CDR2 YFSETQ. The CDR3 totals 14 residues. The CDR3 coding sequence is TGCACCAGCAGCTTGCAGGGTGGCGGAGAGACCCAGTACTTC. This translates into CTSSLQGGGETQYF. Combining the CDR3 with reference TRBV5-1 and TRBJ2-5 gives the whole variable domain KAGVTQTPRYLIKTRGQQVTLSCSPISGHRSVSWYQQTPGQGLQFLFEYFSETQRNKGNFPGRFSGRQFSNSRSEMNVSTLELGDSALYLCTSSLQGGGETQYFGPGTRLLVL.

Comments on this clonotype: Germline and junction disagree at one end, which may indicate a read error. The V and J genes are TRBV5-6 and TRBJ2-3, with TRBD2 matching over 8 bases. The CDR3 covers 15 residues. CDR1 and CDR2 from the germline V gene are SGHDT and YYEEEE. CDR3 DNA sequence: TGTGCCAGCGTCAACAGCGGGAGCGGCGGAGTTACGCGGTATTTT. Translation: CASVNSGSGGVTRYF.

The J gene is TRBJ1-2, the V gene TRBV11-2; D is uncertain. Germline assignment: CDR1 SGHAT and CDR2 FQNNGV. CDR3 size: 15 residues. Trimming left V 1 base short and J 6 bases short, with 15 bases between. The CDR3 DNA reads as TGTGCCAGCAGCTTAGTACGATATAGCCCGCATGGCTACACCTTC. Protein sequence: CASSLVRYSPHGYTF.

This clonotype was detected a few times. A single base separates this from a much larger clone, so it may be a read error. The chain employs TRBV4-3 and TRBJ1-6, with TRBD1 matching over 9 bases. V trimming: 1 base; J trimming: 7 bases; junction bases outside the gene matches: 8. Germline loops: CDR1 LGHNA, CDR2 YSLEER. The CDR3 runs 17 residues. The chain's CDR3 is CASSQACDRGKNSPLHF. For the CDR3, the DNA is TGCGCCAGCAGCCAAGCTTGTGACAGGGGGAAGAATTCACCCCTCCACTTT.

This clonotype was seen more than once but under ten times. CDR3 DNA: TGTGCCATCTTCGCGGAGATTAGCACAGATACGCAGTATTTT. Translating it yields CAIFAEISTDTQYF. The chain joins TRBV10-3 to TRBJ2-3; D is ambiguous. Germline values: CDR1 ENHRY, CDR2 SYGVKD. The CDR3 has 14 residues. Trimming removed 8 bases at V and 0 bases at J, with 12 bases between.

Turning to this clonotype: One end of the junction fails to match germline, which may point to a read error. The chain employs TRBV11-3 and TRBJ2-3; D is ambiguous. CDR3 size: 15 residues. Germline V gene sequence: CDR1 SGHNT, CDR2 YENEEA. The chain's CDR3 is CASIPAGQGSHTRYF. The CDR3 region has the DNA TGTGCCAGCATCCCCGCCGGGCAAGGAAGTCATACGCGGTATTTT.

Regarding this clonotype: One end of the junction is discordant with germline, which a read error may explain. The V call is TRBV11-2, the J call TRBJ2-3; a weak D match, TRBD2 (6 bases). From germline, CDR1 is SGHAT and CDR2 FQNNGV. The CDR3 length is 17 residues. Here the CDR3 reads CASSDGISGGRTDTQCF. CDR3 in DNA: TGTGCCAGCAGCGACGGGATTAGCGGAGGTCGGACGGATACGCAGTGTTTT.

This chain joins TRBV7-3 and TRBJ1-5; D is unclear. The CDR3 spans 14 residues. The V gene lost 5 bases and the J gene lost 5 bases, with 13 bases spanning the gap. The V gene's germline CDR1 is SGHTA and CDR2 FQGTGA. CDR3 in amino acids: CASSSVLSDQPQHF. CDR3 sequence (DNA): TGTGCCAGCAGCAGCGTGTTGAGTGATCAGCCCCAGCATTTT.

This clonotype has at least ten counts. V gene TRBV20-1 combines with J gene TRBJ2-5; 7 bases agree with TRBD2. The junction had 9 bases not matched to a gene; V was cut back by 0 bases and J by 5 bases. This CDR3 region has 15 residues. Germline V gene lookup returns CDR1 DFQATT and CDR2 SNEGSKA (reference sequence). DNA of the CDR3: TGCAGTGCTAGAGATCAGGAAGCGGGGTGGGAGACCCAGTACTTC. Residues: CSARDQEAGWETQYF.